This T cell receptor beta chain was identified during a study of CD8 T cells in ankylosing spondylitis. Findings of the study overall: Matched synovial fluid from ankylosing spondylitis patients was reported to be enriched for disease-linked clones. Seven or eight highly homologous variants formed a TCR beta motif that appeared characteristic of ankylosing spondylitis blood. Previous work reported some of these motif variants in the synovial fluid and blood of reactive arthritis.

Construction of TCR beta libraries was performed using quantitative 5'-RACE with molecular barcodes. Using its own MiXCR run on the 5' RACE reads, TCRdb lists one record per CDR3 protein. The sample has 670,000 or so distinct CDR3 sequences, 15% to 20% seen once. This clonotype was observed many times. Antigen unknown. The TCR sequence derives from a male donor with ankylosing spondylitis. The sequencing input was blood, either unsorted or a sorted T cell fraction (not recorded which).

The CDR3 spells CASSLVQGDEKLFF. CDR3 coding DNA: TGCGCCAGCAGCTTGGTACAGGGCGATGAAAAACTGTTTTTT. J is TRBJ1-4 and V is TRBV5-1; D might be TRBD1 (6 bases). Trimming took off 0 bases at V and 6 bases at J, with 9 bases between the two ends. CDR1 SGHRS and CDR2 YFSETQ come from the germline V gene. There are 14 residues in the CDR3.